One and the same sample provided the 20 T cell receptor beta chains below, sequenced in a study of cytomegalovirus exposure and HLA in healthy donors. PCR amplification relied on 60 Vbeta primers (plus 13 Jbeta primers). Profiling relied on immunoSEQ multiplex PCR, and the TCRdb table lists in-frame clones only, not all of them. Reported are about 43,000 clones; the ten largest clones contain under 2%. Sequenced input: PBMCs. The receptors were gathered from a woman aged 25 to 39 in good health and CMV-seronegative.

V and J are TRBV7-9 and TRBJ2-7; D is ambiguous. Trimming removed 1 base from V and 3 bases from J, with 7 bases in between. The CDR3 covers 13 residues. Germline values: CDR1 SEHNR, CDR2 FQNEAQ (reference sequence). CDR3 sequence (DNA): TGTGCCAGCAGCTTAGGGCAAGTCTACGAGCAGTACTTC. Amino acid sequence: CASSLGQVYEQYF.

The V and J genes are TRBV28 and TRBJ1-2, with 9 bases fitting TRBD1. Per germline, CDR1 MDHEN and CDR2 SYDVKM. There are 13 residues in the CDR3. Trimming cost V 3 bases and J 8 bases; bases outside gene matches: 4. CDR3: CASSLDRGSGYTF. In DNA form, the CDR3 reads TGTGCCAGCAGTTTGGACAGGGGATCGGGCTACACCTTC.

The chain recombines TRBV4-1 with TRBJ1-1; D is undetermined. This CDR3 is 13 amino acids long. The V gene's germline CDR1 is MGHRA and CDR2 YSYEKL. The V end lost 0 bases, the J end lost 6 bases, and 8 bases lay between the germline ends. The CDR3, as DNA: TGCGCCAGCAGCCAAGATTTAGTATCTGAAGCTTTCTTT. This sequence encodes CASSQDLVSEAFF.

CDR3 nucleotide sequence: TGTGCCTGGAGTGTACCAGGGTATGGCAATCAGCCCCAGCATTTT. Encoded protein: CAWSVPGYGNQPQHF. The chain carries TRBV30 and TRBJ1-5; TRBD1 is a possible D gene (5 bases). The CDR3 has 15 residues. CDR1 is GTSNPN, CDR2 SVGIG, per germline (reference sequence). V lost 0 bases to trimming and J lost 2 bases, with 11 bases between them.

The genes are TRBV5-4 and TRBJ2-2; weak D call: TRBD2 (6 bases). The germline V gene has CDR1 SGHNT and CDR2 YYREEE (reference sequence). This CDR3 is 12 amino acids long. V was shortened by 4 bases and J by 8 bases, with 9 bases between the two germline ends. The CDR3 region is CASSDGSGELFF. CDR3 DNA sequence: TGTGCCAGCAGCGACGGGAGTGGGGAGCTGTTTTTT.

The gene calls are TRBV2 and TRBJ2-2; 9 bases are shared with TRBD2. Trimming cost V 6 bases and J 7 bases; bases outside gene matches: 9. Per the germline V gene, CDR1 is SNHLY and CDR2 is FYNNEI. This CDR3 contains 15 residues. CDR3 amino acids: CASRDSGSGFGELFF. CDR3 bases: TGTGCCAGCAGAGATAGCGGGAGTGGCTTCGGGGAGCTGTTTTTT.

V is TRBV4-2 and J is TRBJ1-4; TRBD1 might be the D (5 bases). Per germline, CDR1 LGHNA and CDR2 YNFKEQ. V lost 4 bases, J lost 4 bases, and 16 bases lay in between. The length of the CDR3 is 16 residues. The CDR3 nucleotides read TGTGCCAGCAGCCCCTCCCTCAGGGATGATAATGAAAAACTGTTTTTT. It encodes CASSPSLRDDNEKLFF.

The chain links TRBV30 to TRBJ1-1, with 8 bases lining up with TRBD1. Per germline, CDR1 GTSNPN and CDR2 SVGIG (reference sequence). This CDR3 has 15 residues. The J segment lost 5 bases and the V segment lost 1 base, leaving 9 bases of the junction unmatched. As DNA, the CDR3 is TGTGCCTGGAGTGGCCGACAGGGGCTGGGAACTGAAGCTTTCTTT. Translated: CAWSGRQGLGTEAFF.

The rearrangement joins TRBV2 to TRBJ1-5; D not resolved. The germline CDR1 and CDR2 sequences are SNHLY and FYNNEI. The CDR3 contains 12 residues. The V end was cut by 6 bases, the J end by 2 bases, with 5 bases between. The DNA for the CDR3 is TGTGCCAGCAGGATAGGCAATCAGCCCCAGCATTTT. Protein sequence: CASRIGNQPQHF.

The chain carries TRBV11-1 and TRBJ2-5; no firm D call. V lost 4 bases and J 5 bases, leaving 8 bases between the germline ends. Germline V gives CDR1 SGHAT, CDR2 FQDESV (reference sequence). The CDR3 sequence is 12 residues long. The CDR3: CASSSAEETQYF. The CDR3 region has the DNA TGTGCCAGCAGCTCAGCTGAGGAGACCCAGTACTTC. Variable domain in full (rest from reference TRBV11-1 and TRBJ2-5): EAEVAQSPRYKITEKSQAVAFWCDPISGHATLYWYRQILGQGPELLVQFQDESVVDDSQLPKDRFSAERLKGVDSTLKIQPAELGDSAMYLCASSSAEETQYFGPGTRLLVL.

The CDR3 region has the DNA TGTGCCAGCAGCTTAGGACTACCCAACAATGAGCAGTTCTTC. It translates to CASSLGLPNNEQFF. The rearrangement uses TRBV7-3 and TRBJ2-1; possibly TRBD2 for D (6 bases). This CDR3 contains 14 residues. V was shortened by 2 bases and J by 5 bases, with 10 bases between the two germline ends. Germline CDR1 reads SGHTA; CDR2 reads FQGTGA.

The V and J genes are TRBV29-1 and TRBJ2-1; 8 bases map to TRBD2. CDR1 and CDR2 (germline): SQVTM, ANQGSEA. V lost 2 bases and J lost 5; bases outside the gene matches: 5. This CDR3 region has 14 residues. Written as DNA, the CDR3 is TGCAGCGTTGAAACGGGAGGGTCCGACAATGAGCAGTTCTTC. Residues: CSVETGGSDNEQFF.

The rearrangement uses TRBV19 and TRBJ2-1; 7 bases line up with TRBD1. This CDR3 has 17 residues. The J segment lost 6 bases and the V segment lost 5 bases, leaving 16 bases of the junction unmatched. CDR1 is LNHDA, CDR2 SQIVND, per germline (reference sequence). The CDR3 region is CASSVPRKGRGFNEQFF. The DNA for the CDR3 is TGTGCCAGTAGTGTACCGAGGAAGGGCAGGGGGTTCAATGAGCAGTTCTTC.

This rearrangement joins TRBV6-6 to TRBJ2-5; D gene uncertain. Deletions cut 6 bases from V and 2 bases from J, with 19 bases between. The germline V gene has CDR1 MNHNY and CDR2 SVGAGI (reference sequence). This CDR3 has 16 residues. CDR3 region: CASRTPGLRAQETQYF. In DNA, the CDR3 is TGTGCCAGCAGAACCCCCGGGTTGAGAGCACAAGAGACCCAGTACTTC.

The chain has TRBV19 and TRBJ2-7, with D possibly TRBD1 on 5 matching bases. V was pared by 3 bases and J by 2 bases, with 8 bases between. The CDR3 covers 13 residues. From germline, CDR1 is LNHDA and CDR2 SQIVND (reference sequence). CDR3 nucleotide sequence: TGTGCCAGTAGTATTGCAGGGCCCTACGAGCAGTACTTC. It translates to CASSIAGPYEQYF.

The chain is built from TRBV19 and TRBJ2-7; possibly TRBD1 for D (6 bases). CDR3 length: 14 residues. Germline-derived CDR1 and CDR2 are LNHDA and SQIVND (reference sequence). The V end lost 5 bases, the J end lost 5 bases, and 16 bases lay between the germline ends. The CDR3, as DNA: TGTGCCAGTAGTTCCACAGGGTACGAGGACGAGCAGTACTTC. It translates to CASSSTGYEDEQYF.

The chain combines TRBV6-5 with TRBJ2-1, with 10 bases aligning to TRBD2. V shed 4 bases, J shed 4 bases, and the junction held 7 bases outside the gene matches. Germline lookup yields CDR1 MNHEY and CDR2 SVGAGI. The CDR3 sequence is 16 residues long. This chain's CDR3 is CASSSPRTSGYNEQFF. The CDR3 DNA reads TGTGCCAGCAGTTCCCCCCGGACTAGCGGTTACAATGAGCAGTTCTTC.

The chain recombines TRBV30 with TRBJ2-5; 12 positions agree with TRBD2. The germline gives CDR1 GTSNPN, CDR2 SVGIG (reference sequence). Trimming cost V 5 bases and J 5 bases; bases outside gene matches: 9. This CDR3 contains 15 residues. The CDR3 DNA reads TGTGCCTGGGACTCTAGCGGGAGGGCCGGGGAGACCCAGTACTTC. Translating it yields CAWDSSGRAGETQYF.

As concerns this clone: Relative to the germline gene, one junction end is altered; a read error may explain this. The CDR3 DNA is TGTGCCTGGAAGCCCCCATTCCGCACAGATAAGCAGTATTTT. As protein: CAWKPPFRTDKQYF. V gene TRBV30 combines with J gene TRBJ2-3; the D is unclear. From germline, CDR1 is GTSNPN and CDR2 SVGIG (reference sequence). The CDR3 length is 14 residues.

This chain joins TRBV9 and TRBJ2-7, with TRBD1 matching over 9 bases. With 3 bases clipped from V and 2 bases from J, the junction kept 9 bases outside the gene matches. The CDR3 runs 16 residues. The germline CDR1 and CDR2 sequences are SGDLS and YYNGEE. CDR3 DNA sequence: TGTGCCAGCAGCGACCCGGGGGACAGGGAGGCCTACGAGCAGTACTTC. Translation: CASSDPGDREAYEQYF.